A selection of T cell receptor beta chains follows, all from one sample in a study of blood T cells in healthy people across ages. TCRdb re-called the 5' RACE reads with MiXCR, one entry per CDR3 protein. The sample lists 630,000 or so distinct CDR3 sequences, roughly 31% occurring once. Sequenced input: blood. The receptors shown here come from an elderly woman in good health. Each CDR3 is given with its conserved first and last residue. D genes are given only for firm matches. Not every row has a clone size; where given, it reads once, few, many or a size class.

d_call,j_call,v_call,clone_size,cdr3_nt,cdr3_aa
.,TRBJ2-1,TRBV7-3,.,TGTGCCAGCAGCTTCCACAGGGACTATGAGCAGTTCTTC,CASSFHRDYEQFF
.,TRBJ2-1,TRBV5-5,.,TGTGCCAGCAGCACAAATCAAAATGAGCAGTTCTTC,CASSTNQNEQFF
.,TRBJ2-5,TRBV30,.,TGTGCCTGGGGGGATAGGGCGGATGAGCAGTACTTC,CAWGDRADEQYF
.,TRBJ2-4,TRBV5-5,many,TGTGCCAGCAGTCCCGGACGGGGAAGAGCCAAAAACATTCAGTACTTC,CASSPGRGRAKNIQYF
.,TRBJ2-5,TRBV7-8,few,TGTGCCAGCAGCCCCCCAGGCGGGGTTGGATTCGTAGAGCAGTACTTC,CASSPPGGVGFVEQYF
TRBD1,TRBJ2-7,TRBV20-1,many,TGCAGTGCTAAGACTTCCCGGGACAGGACCTCCTACGAGCAGTACTTC,CSAKTSRDRTSYEQYF
.,TRBJ2-3,TRBV20-1,many,TGCAGTGCTGCTCCAGTGGGGGCCCGGAGCACAGATACGCAGTATTTT,CSAAPVGARSTDTQYF
.,TRBJ2-5,TRBV11-2,many,TGTGCCAGCAGCCCTGGGGCTCATGCCCTCCAAGAGACCCAGTACTTC,CASSPGAHALQETQYF
.,TRBJ1-2,TRBV30,many,TGTGCCTGGAACTCAGGGGTACATGGCTACACCTTC,CAWNSGVHGYTF
.,TRBJ2-5,TRBV7-2,.,TGTGCCAGCAGCCAGGGAGGAGAGATTGCGACCCAGTACTTC,CASSQGGEIATQYF
TRBD1,TRBJ1-4,TRBV29-1,.,TGCAGCGTTGGGACAGGGCCCCGGGAAAAACTGTTTTTT,CSVGTGPREKLFF
.,TRBJ1-4,TRBV7-2,few,TGTGCCAGCAGCTCGTCGGTTTCTGGCGAAAAACGGTTTTTT,CASSSSVSGEKRFF
.,TRBJ2-7,TRBV4-2,.,TGTGCCAGCAGCCAAAGGTGGGCAGGAGGTGACGAGCAGTACTTC,CASSQRWAGGDEQYF
TRBD1,TRBJ1-2,TRBV29-1,few,TGCAGCGTTGTGGGACAGGCCCCCTTAGGCTACACCTTC,CSVVGQAPLGYTF
TRBD2,TRBJ2-3,TRBV4-3,many,TGCGCCAGCAGCCGCACGGGGGGGGCGACAGATACGCAGTATTTT,CASSRTGGATDTQYF
.,TRBJ1-5,TRBV7-8,few,TGTGCCAGCAGCTTAGCAATGACGGGTTATCAGCCCCAGCATTTT,CASSLAMTGYQPQHF
.,TRBJ2-7,TRBV20-1,many,TGCAGTGCCTCGACCTCAGTAGCCTACGAGCAGTACTTC,CSASTSVAYEQYF
TRBD1,TRBJ1-4,TRBV28,few,TGTGCCGTCTCCGGGACAGCTAATGAAAAACTGTTTTTT,CAVSGTANEKLFF
.,TRBJ1-2,TRBV20-1,.,TGCAGTGCTAGAGCCCCGGACAGTCTCATAAGAGGCTACACCTTC,CSARAPDSLIRGYTF
TRBD2,TRBJ2-3,TRBV27,.,TGTGCCAGCAGTTGGCGGACTAGCGGGGGCCGGGATACGCAGTATTTT,CASSWRTSGGRDTQYF
TRBD1,TRBJ1-2,TRBV29-1,many,TGCAGCGTTGAAAATTGGACAGGTGCCTATGGCTACACCTTC,CSVENWTGAYGYTF
.,TRBJ2-5,TRBV6-5,many,TGTGCCAGCACCCTAACCGGGACTTTCGAAGAGACCCAGTACTTC,CASTLTGTFEETQYF
.,TRBJ2-7,TRBV9,.,TGTGCCAGCAGCGTAGGTTTCTGGGGGGTGGGGAATGAGCAGTACTTC,CASSVGFWGVGNEQYF
.,TRBJ1-1,TRBV20-1,.,TGCAGTGCTAGGATGGAGCAGACGAACACTGAAGCTTTCTTT,CSARMEQTNTEAFF
TRBD2,TRBJ2-5,TRBV2,many,TGTGCCAGCAGTGATCTAGGTTCGAGCGGGGGGGCGGAGACCCAGTACTTC,CASSDLGSSGGAETQYF
TRBD2,TRBJ2-7,TRBV12-3/TRBV12-4,few,TGTGCCAGCAGCAAACCCGCACTAGCGGGGGCATACAATGAGCAGTACTTC,CASSKPALAGAYNEQYF
.,TRBJ2-5,TRBV9,many,TGTGCCAGCAGCGTAGGCCCAGGCCAAGAGACCCAGTACTTC,CASSVGPGQETQYF
TRBD1,TRBJ2-5,TRBV7-9,many,TGTGCCAGCAGCAGACAGGGTTGGCGCCCTGAGGAGACCCAGTACTTC,CASSRQGWRPEETQYF
TRBD1,TRBJ1-1,TRBV6-1,few,TGTGCCAGCAGTGAAATCGTACGGACAGGGAACACTGAAGCTTTCTTT,CASSEIVRTGNTEAFF
TRBD2,TRBJ2-3,TRBV28,few,TGTGCCAGCAGTTCTCCGGGACTAGCGGGTGCAGATACGCAGTATTTT,CASSSPGLAGADTQYF
.,TRBJ2-7,TRBV9,many,TGTGCCAGCAGCGTAGGTGGGGTTTTGGTAGGGAACGAGCAGTACTTC,CASSVGGVLVGNEQYF
.,TRBJ2-5,TRBV12-3/TRBV12-4,.,TGTGCTAGCAGGCGAGACGGGGAAGAGACCCAGTACTTC,CASRRDGEETQYF
.,TRBJ2-5,TRBV20-1,many,TGCAGTGCCTTACAGGCCGCCGGGGTCACCCAGTACTTC,CSALQAAGVTQYF
.,TRBJ2-1,TRBV6-5,.,TGTGCCAGCAGCCCGGGACCAAACAATGAGCAGTTCTTC,CASSPGPNNEQFF
.,TRBJ2-1,TRBV12-3/TRBV12-4,.,TGTGCCAGCAGTTTAGCGCGGAAAAATGAGCAGTTCTTC,CASSLARKNEQFF
.,TRBJ1-5,TRBV28,.,TGTGCCAGCAGGCCGGCAGCGGGCAATCAGCCCCAGCATTTT,CASRPAAGNQPQHF
.,TRBJ1-1,TRBV3-1,many,TGTGCCAGCAGCTCCAGACAGAACACTGAAGCTTTCTTT,CASSSRQNTEAFF
.,TRBJ1-1,TRBV3-1,.,TGTGCCAGCAGCCAAGGGGACGGTGAAGCTTTCTTT,CASSQGDGEAFF
.,TRBJ2-3,TRBV20-1,few,TGCAGCGCCGATATGCCGGGGGGCCTCGGCTCAGATACGCAGTATTTT,CSADMPGGLGSDTQYF
.,TRBJ2-7,TRBV11-2,many,TGTGCCAGCAGTTCAACCGGGCTCCGCCCCGAGCAGTACTTC,CASSSTGLRPEQYF
.,TRBJ1-1,TRBV20-1,.,TGCAGTGCTAGAAAACAGGGGAACACTGAAGCTTTCTTT,CSARKQGNTEAFF
.,TRBJ1-1,TRBV30,.,TGTGCCTGGACCAGAGGGGGCACTGAAGCTTTCTTT,CAWTRGGTEAFF
TRBD1,TRBJ1-6,TRBV27,few,TGTGCCAGCAGTCGCACAGGGGTGGAACCTTCACCCCTCCACTTT,CASSRTGVEPSPLHF
.,TRBJ1-6,TRBV20-1,few,TGCAGTGCCCACAGGGATTGGAATTCACCCCTCCACTTT,CSAHRDWNSPLHF